The 5 T cell receptor beta chains given below trace back to one sample, sequenced in a study. TCRdb itself ran the RT-PCR reads through MiXCR, one entry per CDR3 protein. This table has more than 600,000 distinct CDR3 sequences, 13% to 15% appearing once. Sequenced material: memory CD4+ T cells from blood. The receptors were sampled from a female donor in good health, serving as a healthy control.

This clonotype has at least ten counts. The chain uses TRBV12-3 or TRBV12-4 and TRBJ2-5; D gene uncertain. Between the trimmed V and J ends, which lost 6 bases and 5 bases, there was a span of 16 bases. The CDR3 length is 14 residues. The CDR3 nucleotides read TGTGCCAGCAGATCCGGTCCACCCCGGGAGACCCAGTACTTC. Its translation: CASRSGPPRETQYF.

This clonotype came up many times. This sequence joins TRBV7-3 and TRBJ2-3; D not resolved. The CDR3 loop spans 14 amino acids. V was trimmed by 5 bases and J by 2 bases, leaving 11 bases between them. Germline CDR1 is SGHTA and CDR2 is FQGTGA. The CDR3 coding sequence is TGTGCCAGCAGCAAAGGGCCGTACACAGATACGCAGTATTTT. Amino acids: CASSKGPYTDTQYF.

Many counts were recorded for this clonotype. This sequence joins TRBV6-2 or TRBV6-3 and TRBJ2-3; possibly TRBD1 for D (6 bases). Germline loops: CDR1 MNHEY, CDR2 SVGEGT. Between the trimmed V and J ends, which lost 5 bases and 2 bases, there was a span of 17 bases. This CDR3 has 16 amino acids. The CDR3 spells CASSTPSQGFTDTQYF. The CDR3 nucleotides read TGTGCCAGCAGTACACCATCACAGGGATTCACAGATACGCAGTATTTT.

This clonotype was found many times. The chain joins TRBV6-2 or TRBV6-3 to TRBJ2-3; D is perhaps TRBD1 (6 bases). This CDR3 has 14 amino acids. The germline gives CDR1 MNHEY, CDR2 SVGEGT. V lost 2 bases and J 3 bases, leaving 9 bases between the germline ends. In nucleotides, the CDR3 is TGTGCCAGCAGTTACCCGGACAGTACAGATACGCAGTATTTT. It is translated as CASSYPDSTDTQYF.

This clonotype has a handful of counts. This chain links TRBV12-3 or TRBV12-4 with TRBJ2-7; D is uncertain. Deletions cut 5 bases from V and 7 bases from J, with 9 bases between. The CDR3 is made up of 11 amino acids. The CDR3 loop is CASSLDLEQYF. CDR3 DNA sequence: TGTGCCAGCAGTCTAGACTTGGAGCAGTACTTC.